A selection of T cell receptor beta chains follows, all from one sample in a study of control samples from healthy donors and cancer patients. The method was immunoSEQ multiplex PCR; TCRdb's version includes in-frame clones alone and lacks a portion of them. The sample contains more than 95,000 clones, approximately 89% of which appear only once. Sequences were obtained from blood. All receptors derive from a man in his 60s in good health. The CDR3 runs from the conserved cysteine through the conserved F or W. The D gene is left open where the match is weak. Clone size appears in some rows only: once, few, many, or a class for an expanded clone.

clone_size,j_call,d_call,v_call,cdr3_nt,cdr3_aa
NA,TRBJ1-1,NA,TRBV12-3/TRBV12-4,TGTGCCAGCAGTTCAGGGGTGAACACTGAAGCTTTCTTT,CASSSGVNTEAFF
NA,TRBJ2-1,NA,TRBV7-7,TGTGCTAGCAGCTTATCTGCTTCGGACAATGAGCAGTTCTTC,CASSLSASDNEQFF
NA,TRBJ2-6,TRBD2,TRBV3-1/TRBV3-2,TGTGCCAGCAGCCGACGAGGGACTAGCGGGGGGGCCGGTCGAGGGGCCAACGTCCTGACTTTC,CASSRRGTSGGAGRGANVLTF
NA,TRBJ1-1,NA,TRBV12-3/TRBV12-4,TGTGCCAGCAGTTCCCTCGGGACTGAAGCTTTCTTT,CASSSLGTEAFF
NA,TRBJ1-1,NA,TRBV5-1,TGCGCCAGCAGCTTCCTTAATAGCCCTGAAGCTTTCTTT,CASSFLNSPEAFF
NA,TRBJ2-3,NA,TRBV5-6,TGTGCCAGCAGCTTGCCCGGGGGACGAGATACGCAGTATTTT,CASSLPGGRDTQYF
NA,TRBJ2-3,TRBD2,TRBV27,TGTGCCAGCAGTCTTGGACTAGCGGGGGGGGCGCAGTATTTT,CASSLGLAGGAQYF
NA,TRBJ1-4,TRBD1,TRBV18,TGTGCCAGCTCTGACAGGGCAACTAATGAAAAACTGTTTTTT,CASSDRATNEKLFF
once,TRBJ1-5,NA,TRBV2,TGTGCCAGCAGTGTAGGATTTAGCAATCAGCCCCAGCATTTT,CASSVGFSNQPQHF
NA,TRBJ1-1,TRBD1,TRBV2,TGTGCCAGCAAAAGTCAAACAGGGGGGACTGAAGCTTTCTTT,CASKSQTGGTEAFF
NA,TRBJ1-5,NA,TRBV27,TGTGCCAGCAGTTTCCATCGTGAGCCCCAGCATTTT,CASSFHREPQHF
NA,TRBJ1-4,TRBD1,TRBV19,TGTGCCAGTAGACCTACTCCGGGACAGGAGACCTTTGCAACTAATGAAAAACTGTTTTTT,CASRPTPGQETFATNEKLFF
NA,TRBJ2-5,NA,TRBV7-7,TGTGCTAGCAGCTTAGGTCGGGGGGCCGGGGAGACCCAGTACTTC,CASSLGRGAGETQYF
NA,TRBJ2-5,TRBD2,TRBV7-3,TGTGCCAGCAGCTTAACCTCGGGGGGAGGAGAGACCCAGTACTTC,CASSLTSGGGETQYF
NA,TRBJ2-5,NA,TRBV24-1,TGTGCCACCAGTGGGGCCGGGGAGACCCAGTACTTC,CATSGAGETQYF
NA,TRBJ1-6,NA,TRBV6-5,TGTGCCAGCAGTTACTCGACAGGTTCTACACCCCTCCACTTT,CASSYSTGSTPLHF